This T cell receptor (beta chain) was sequenced during a study of blood T cells in healthy people across ages (dated by TCRdb to 2014 to 2015). With regard to the full study: In model experiments, roughly one uniquely barcoded TCR beta cDNA molecule per two T cells was captured by template switching. Using the same blood draw, the study looked at two additional independent replicas of 1 million unique cDNA reads for two donors, one aged 18 to 30 and the other aged 80 or older. To avoid experimental bias, donors of different ages were distributed randomly across sequencing lanes. Donors were grouped into four age groups: young (average roughly 17 years), middle-aged (39), aged (around 56) and long-lived (approximately 81). Using deep sequencing normalized with unique cDNA molecular identifiers, the study measured how TCR beta repertoire diversity changes with age. Overall study outcomes, separate from this receptor: Estimates of total diversity from one million sequenced T cells were regarded as lower bounds and underestimates. The percentage of naive T cells measured by flow cytometry correlated strongly with observed TCR beta diversity. Compared with the aged group, more naive CD4+ T cells, fewer expanded clones and increased TCR diversity were shown by the long-lived group, suggesting age selection. Observed TCR beta diversity per million T cells fell roughly linearly with age, and a significant reduction was already apparent by age around 44. Because the CMV infection status of the donors was unknown, age-related changes in expanded clonotypes may potentially have been confounded. Conclusive comparison of naive and antigen-experienced compartments was prevented by the profiling of bulk unsorted PBMCs.

The CDR3 runs 14 amino acids, cysteine and phenylalanine included. Just the 42-base CDR3 DNA is kept, in frame starting at base 1. Trimming at the junction amounts to 0 bases on V and 4 bases on J, and the germline ends lie 9 bases apart. As encoded in the germline V gene (reference sequence), CDR1 is MNHEY while CDR2 is SMNVEV. The library was made by 5' RACE. TCRdb records Illumina HiSeq 2500 as the sequencer. A second PCR of roughly 7 to 11 cycles was performed with a sample-barcoded 5' primer and a J-beta primer mix. Each TCR beta cDNA molecule received a unique molecular identifier from a template-switch 5' adaptor carrying 12 random nucleotides. Each sample yielded at least 2.5 million CDR3-containing paired-end reads. First-strand cDNA synthesis was performed from all RNA using the Mint cDNA synthesis kit, with priming by a TRBC-specific oligonucleotide. After uracil-DNA glycosylase treatment, a first 18-cycle PCR used universal primers M1SS and BC2_uni_R on all cDNA. In the original analysis: Normalization of each sample was performed by random selection of 1 million high-quality reads, each carrying a distinct molecular identifier. Reads sharing molecular identifiers were discarded rather than binned into consensus sequences. CDR3 identification, clonotype clustering and error correction used MiTCR with a Q25 quality threshold and the strictest error-elimination algorithm. A nonparametric unseen species model with Euler transformation was used to estimate a lower bound on total TCR beta diversity. TCRdb reanalyzed the raw reads on its own, using fastp at Q25 for trimming and MiXCR for clone calling, and kept in-frame beta chains. CDR3 protein duplicates are merged, each entry listing the most common genes and DNA. The V and J calls were not made by the authors but by TCRdb's processing. The sample table contains about 730,000 distinct CDR3 sequences; only one count was recorded for roughly two fifths of them. More than 20% of the sample goes to the ten largest clones.

The donors were roughly 39 Caucasian individuals from Russia, aged roughly 6 to 100 years, who were systemically healthy. Approximately 9.3 milliliters of peripheral blood were drawn from each donor into EDTA-treated Vacutainer tubes. Ficoll-Paque density-gradient centrifugation was used to isolate PBMCs, with at least 6.5 million per sample. Trizol reagent was used to extract total RNA from the PBMCs, yielding at least 5 micrograms per sample. The percentages of naive CD45RAhigh/CD27high T cells were determined by flow cytometry on a PBMC aliquot from every donor. This clonotype has only a few counts. The antigen this receptor binds is unknown. Base quality data are lacking; no much larger clone is found one base away.

The rearranged chain carries TRBV27 and TRBJ1-2; no confident D gene assignment can be made. This TCR came from a woman in her sixties in good health. Sequencing was done on a sample of blood. Here is the DNA: TGTGCCAGCAGTTTATCAAACGGTTTCTATGGCTACACCTTC. Protein translation: CASSLSNGFYGYTF.